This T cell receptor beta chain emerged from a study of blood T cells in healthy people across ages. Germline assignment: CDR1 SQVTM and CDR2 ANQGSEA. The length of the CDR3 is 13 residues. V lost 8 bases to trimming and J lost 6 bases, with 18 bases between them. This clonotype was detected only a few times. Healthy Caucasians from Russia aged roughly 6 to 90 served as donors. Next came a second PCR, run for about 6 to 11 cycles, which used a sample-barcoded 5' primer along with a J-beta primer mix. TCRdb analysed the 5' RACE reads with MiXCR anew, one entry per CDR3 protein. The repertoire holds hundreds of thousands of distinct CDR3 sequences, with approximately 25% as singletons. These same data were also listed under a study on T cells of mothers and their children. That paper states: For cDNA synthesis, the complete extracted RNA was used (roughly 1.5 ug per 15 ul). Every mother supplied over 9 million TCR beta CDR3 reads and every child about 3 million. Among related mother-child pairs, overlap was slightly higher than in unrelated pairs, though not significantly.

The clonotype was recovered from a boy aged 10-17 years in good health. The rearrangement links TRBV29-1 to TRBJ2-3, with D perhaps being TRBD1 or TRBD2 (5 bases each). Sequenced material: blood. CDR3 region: CSSGPGHFDTQYF. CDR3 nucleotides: TGCAGCTCGGGGCCCGGTCATTTTGATACGCAGTATTTT.